These T cell receptor beta chains were read from a single sample in a study of blood T cell repertoires in COVID-19. The assay was immunoSEQ multiplex PCR, and TCRdb's table has in-frame clones only and misses some. The sample gives over 120,000 clones, approximately 81% of which show up once; around 8.2% is in the top ten. The specimen was peripheral blood. The receptor set was obtained from a human donor in a cohort sampled during active COVID-19. CDR3s include the opening cysteine and the closing phenylalanine or tryptophan. A D gene is named only where the DNA matches it firmly. Expanded clones are given a class, and other clones once, few, many or no size at all.

D: .
J: TRBJ2-5
length: 14
size: .
V: TRBV28
CDR3: CASSTDREDETQYF
DNA: TGTGCCAGCAGTACCGACAGGGAGGACGAGACCCAGTACTTC

D: TRBD1
J: TRBJ2-7
length: 11
size: .
V: TRBV28
CDR3: CASSLGQRVYF
DNA: TGTGCCAGCAGTTTGGGACAGAGGGTTTACTTC

D: TRBD2
J: TRBJ2-7
length: 16
size: once
V: TRBV11-2
CDR3: CASSPRNSGSVYEQYF
DNA: TGTGCCAGCAGCCCAAGGAATAGCGGGAGTGTTTACGAGCAGTACTTC

D: .
J: TRBJ2-3
length: 17
size: .
V: TRBV7-6
CDR3: CASSLAGASFSTDTQYF
DNA: TGTGCCAGCAGCTTAGCGGGGGCCAGCTTTAGCACAGATACGCAGTATTTT

D: .
J: TRBJ2-7
length: 13
size: .
V: TRBV27
CDR3: CASSPLQGYEQYF
DNA: TGTGCCAGCAGTCCGCTCCAGGGCTACGAGCAGTACTTC

D: .
J: TRBJ2-1
length: 16
size: .
V: TRBV18
CDR3: CASSPEGLQGKNEQFF
DNA: TGTGCCAGCTCACCGGAGGGACTTCAGGGAAAGAATGAGCAGTTCTTC

D: TRBD2
J: TRBJ2-1
length: 14
size: once
V: TRBV18
CDR3: CASSPATSSNEQFF
DNA: TGTGCCAGCTCACCCGCGACTAGCAGCAATGAGCAGTTCTTC

D: TRBD1
J: TRBJ2-7
length: 13
size: .
V: TRBV24-1
CDR3: CATSDRGYGEQYF
DNA: TGTGCCACCAGCGACAGGGGGTATGGCGAGCAGTACTTC

D: TRBD2
J: TRBJ2-3
length: 16
size: once
V: TRBV7-9
CDR3: CASSFPGLAKNREQYF
DNA: TGTGCCAGCAGCTTTCCGGGACTAGCAAAAAATAGGGAGCAGTATTTT

D: TRBD2
J: TRBJ2-5
length: 15
size: .
V: TRBV7-9
CDR3: CASSLLAGVQETQYF
DNA: TGTGCCAGCAGCTTACTAGCGGGAGTACAAGAGACCCAGTACTTC

D: .
J: TRBJ1-5
length: 20
size: .
V: TRBV15
CDR3: CATSRDGSPLGRGDHQPQHF
DNA: TGTGCCACCAGCAGAGATGGGTCCCCGCTCGGGAGGGGGGATCATCAGCCCCAGCATTTT

D: .
J: TRBJ1-2
length: 13
size: .
V: TRBV3-1/TRBV3-2
CDR3: CASSQAVFYGYTF
DNA: TGTGCCAGCAGCCAAGCCGTGTTCTATGGCTACACCTTC

D: TRBD1
J: TRBJ2-7
length: 14
size: .
V: TRBV4-3
CDR3: CASSQGGTGYEQYF
DNA: TGCGCCAGCAGCCAAGGGGGGACAGGGTACGAGCAGTACTTC

D: .
J: TRBJ2-3
length: 14
size: .
V: TRBV11-1
CDR3: CASSLSRAADTQYF
DNA: TGTGCCAGCAGCTTAAGCAGGGCCGCAGATACGCAGTATTTT

D: .
J: TRBJ1-5
length: 14
size: once
V: TRBV20-1
CDR3: CSASWQVANQPQHF
DNA: TGCAGTGCTAGTTGGCAGGTAGCGAATCAGCCCCAGCATTTT

D: TRBD1
J: TRBJ2-7
length: 16
size: .
V: TRBV15
CDR3: CATSRTSGTGTYEQYF
DNA: TGTGCCACCAGCAGGACTTCCGGGACAGGGACCTACGAGCAGTACTTC

D: .
J: TRBJ2-7
length: 14
size: .
V: TRBV18
CDR3: CASSPPGADYEQYF
DNA: TGTGCCAGCTCACCACCTGGGGCAGACTACGAGCAGTACTTC

D: .
J: TRBJ1-2
length: 11
size: .
V: TRBV6-8
CDR3: CASKRTRGYTF
DNA: TGTGCCAGCAAGAGGACACGCGGCTACACCTTC

D: TRBD2
J: TRBJ2-5
length: 17
size: few
V: TRBV3-1/TRBV3-2
CDR3: CASRPTTLAGGQETQYF
DNA: TGTGCCAGCAGACCCACCACACTAGCGGGAGGTCAAGAGACCCAGTACTTC

D: .
J: TRBJ2-1
length: 17
size: .
V: TRBV10-3
CDR3: CAIAVFIGGDLGNEQFF
DNA: TGTGCCATCGCTGTCTTTATCGGCGGGGACCTTGGGAATGAGCAGTTCTTC

D: TRBD2
J: TRBJ2-1
length: 18
size: .
V: TRBV3-1/TRBV3-2
CDR3: CASSQEDGSGSSYNEQFF
DNA: TGTGCCAGCAGCCAAGAAGATGGAAGCGGGAGCTCCTACAATGAGCAGTTCTTC

D: .
J: TRBJ2-7
length: 14
size: .
V: TRBV21-1
CDR3: CASSKRGSTGEQYF
DNA: TGTGCCAGCAGCAAGAGAGGGTCAACGGGCGAGCAGTACTTC

D: TRBD1
J: TRBJ2-7
length: 13
size: .
V: TRBV28
CDR3: CASRLRDSHEQYF
DNA: TGTGCCAGCAGGTTGAGGGACAGCCACGAGCAGTACTTC

D: TRBD1
J: TRBJ1-2
length: 12
size: few
V: TRBV5-1
CDR3: CASSTGDYGYTF
DNA: TGCGCCAGCAGCACAGGGGACTATGGCTACACCTTC

D: TRBD1
J: TRBJ1-2
length: 13
size: .
V: TRBV28
CDR3: CASRRDRGSGYTF
DNA: TGTGCCAGCAGAAGGGACAGGGGGTCTGGCTACACCTTC

D: TRBD1
J: TRBJ1-1
length: 15
size: .
V: TRBV18
CDR3: CASSQTGEGGTEAFF
DNA: TGTGCCAGCTCTCAGACAGGGGAGGGTGGCACTGAAGCTTTCTTT

D: TRBD1
J: TRBJ2-7
length: 14
size: .
V: TRBV19
CDR3: CASSKGQPSYEQYF
DNA: TGTGCCAGTAGTAAGGGACAGCCCTCCTACGAGCAGTACTTC

D: TRBD1
J: TRBJ1-5
length: 16
size: .
V: TRBV18
CDR3: CASSPQGQGSNQPQHF
DNA: TGTGCCAGCTCACCCCAGGGACAGGGCTCGAATCAGCCCCAGCATTTT

D: TRBD2
J: TRBJ2-1
length: 18
size: .
V: TRBV27
CDR3: CASSLSNLAGGRGDEQFF
DNA: TGTGCCAGCAGTTTATCGAACCTAGCGGGAGGGAGGGGGGATGAGCAGTTCTTC

D: .
J: TRBJ2-3
length: 14
size: .
V: TRBV18
CDR3: CASSPQQGYDTQYF
DNA: TGTGCCAGCTCACCACAGCAGGGATACGATACGCAGTATTTT

D: TRBD2
J: TRBJ2-7
length: 15
size: .
V: TRBV6-5
CDR3: CASSPGLAVEYEQYF
DNA: TGTGCCAGCAGCCCCGGACTAGCGGTTGAGTACGAGCAGTACTTC

D: .
J: TRBJ2-2
length: 12
size: once
V: TRBV2
CDR3: CASGQNTGELFF
DNA: TGTGCCAGCGGCCAAAACACCGGGGAGCTGTTTTTT

D: .
J: TRBJ1-4
length: 18
size: .
V: TRBV7-9
CDR3: CASSQMRGGPSTNEKLFF
DNA: TGTGCCAGCAGCCAAATGCGCGGGGGGCCTTCAACTAATGAAAAACTGTTTTTT

D: TRBD2
J: TRBJ2-1
length: 16
size: .
V: TRBV3-1/TRBV3-2
CDR3: CASSQVRLAGVDEQFF
DNA: TGTGCCAGCAGCCAAGTCCGACTAGCGGGAGTCGATGAGCAGTTCTTC

D: TRBD2
J: TRBJ2-1
length: 16
size: .
V: TRBV11-2
CDR3: CASSLAWGGFNNEQFF
DNA: TGTGCCAGCAGCTTAGCGTGGGGAGGGTTTAACAATGAGCAGTTCTTC

D: .
J: TRBJ2-1
length: 16
size: .
V: TRBV5-1
CDR3: CASLFTPGTPYNEQFF
DNA: TGCGCCAGCTTATTCACACCCGGGACTCCCTACAATGAGCAGTTCTTC

D: .
J: TRBJ1-1
length: 16
size: .
V: TRBV6-5
CDR3: CASSYSGGVGLTEAFF
DNA: TGTGCCAGCAGTTACTCTGGGGGGGTCGGTCTTACTGAAGCTTTCTTT

D: TRBD1
J: TRBJ1-5
length: 15
size: .
V: TRBV9
CDR3: CASSVGPQTGQPQHF
DNA: TGTGCCAGCAGCGTAGGCCCCCAGACAGGGCAGCCCCAGCATTTT

D: TRBD1
J: TRBJ2-1
length: 21
size: .
V: TRBV27
CDR3: CASSLYPPRQGLVSSYNEQFF
DNA: TGTGCCAGCAGTTTATACCCGCCGCGACAGGGGCTGGTAAGCTCCTACAATGAGCAGTTCTTC

D: TRBD2
J: TRBJ2-4
length: 15
size: .
V: TRBV28
CDR3: CASSSIAGGLRAQYF
DNA: TGTGCCAGCAGTTCCATAGCGGGAGGCCTACGGGCTCAGTACTTC

D: TRBD2
J: TRBJ2-7
length: 16
size: .
V: TRBV7-6
CDR3: CASSLQLAGQLYEQYF
DNA: TGTGCCAGCAGCCTCCAACTAGCGGGTCAACTCTACGAGCAGTACTTC

D: TRBD1
J: TRBJ1-4
length: 14
size: .
V: TRBV28
CDR3: CASSKGAKDEKLFF
DNA: TGTGCCAGCAGTAAGGGGGCTAAAGATGAAAAACTGTTTTTT

D: .
J: TRBJ2-3
length: 14
size: .
V: TRBV6-2/TRBV6-3
CDR3: CASSYGGPTDTQYF
DNA: TGTGCCAGCAGTTACGGAGGCCCCACAGATACGCAGTATTTT

D: TRBD1
J: TRBJ1-1
length: 18
size: .
V: TRBV18
CDR3: CASSPLSGTGNLNTEAFF
DNA: TGTGCCAGCTCACCCCTCTCCGGGACAGGGAATTTGAACACTGAAGCTTTCTTT

D: TRBD1
J: TRBJ2-7
length: 15
size: .
V: TRBV6-1
CDR3: CASSDPDRGQYEQYF
DNA: TGTGCCAGCAGTGACCCGGACAGGGGGCAATACGAGCAGTACTTC

D: TRBD1
J: TRBJ1-4
length: 13
size: once
V: TRBV5-1
CDR3: CASSPGTVEKLFF
DNA: TGCGCCAGCAGCCCCGGGACAGTTGAAAAACTGTTTTTT

D: .
J: TRBJ1-3
length: 13
size: .
V: TRBV6-6
CDR3: CASGASSGNTIYF
DNA: TGTGCCAGCGGAGCCAGCTCTGGAAACACCATATATTTT

D: .
J: TRBJ2-2
length: 16
size: .
V: TRBV7-9
CDR3: CASSFGQGGSPGELFF
DNA: TGTGCCAGCAGTTTTGGACAGGGAGGGAGCCCCGGGGAGCTGTTTTTT

D: .
J: TRBJ1-5
length: 15
size: .
V: TRBV2
CDR3: CASSVNRGGYQPQHF
DNA: TGTGCCAGCAGTGTTAACCGCGGGGGTTATCAGCCCCAGCATTTT